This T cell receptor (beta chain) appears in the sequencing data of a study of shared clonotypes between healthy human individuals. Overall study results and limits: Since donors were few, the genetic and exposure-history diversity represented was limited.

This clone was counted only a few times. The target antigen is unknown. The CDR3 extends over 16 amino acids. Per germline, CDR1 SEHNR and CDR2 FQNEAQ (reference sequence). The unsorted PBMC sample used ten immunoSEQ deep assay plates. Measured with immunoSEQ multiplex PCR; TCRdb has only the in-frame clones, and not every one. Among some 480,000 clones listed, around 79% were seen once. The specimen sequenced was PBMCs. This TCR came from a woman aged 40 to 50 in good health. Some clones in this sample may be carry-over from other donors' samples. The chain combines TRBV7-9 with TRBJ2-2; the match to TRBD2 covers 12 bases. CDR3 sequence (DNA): TGTGTCCAGGGCGGACTAGCGGGAAATGTGGCCGGGGAGCTGTTTTTT. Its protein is CVQGGLAGNVAGELFF.